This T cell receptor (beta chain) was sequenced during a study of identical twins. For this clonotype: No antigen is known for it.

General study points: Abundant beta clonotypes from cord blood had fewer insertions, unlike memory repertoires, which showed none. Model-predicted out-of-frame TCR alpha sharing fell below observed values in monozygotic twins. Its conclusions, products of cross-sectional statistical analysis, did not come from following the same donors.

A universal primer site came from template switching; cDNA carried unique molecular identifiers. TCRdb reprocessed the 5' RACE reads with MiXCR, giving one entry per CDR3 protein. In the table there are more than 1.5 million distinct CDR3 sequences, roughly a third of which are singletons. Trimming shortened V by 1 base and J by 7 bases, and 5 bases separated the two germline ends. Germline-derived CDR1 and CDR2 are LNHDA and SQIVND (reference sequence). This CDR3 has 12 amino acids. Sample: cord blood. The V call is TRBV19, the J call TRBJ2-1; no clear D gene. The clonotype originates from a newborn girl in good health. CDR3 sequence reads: CASSIGANEQFF. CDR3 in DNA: TGTGCCAGTAGTATAGGGGCGAATGAGCAGTTCTTC.